The present TCR beta chain was sequenced within a study of early T cells in non-severe SARS-CoV-2 infection. The CDR3 is 16 residues long. V lost 0 bases and J 1 base, leaving 13 bases between the germline ends. The germline CDR1 and CDR2 sequences are SGHRS and YFSETQ. TCRdb itself ran the 5' RACE reads through MiXCR, one entry per CDR3 protein. The top ten clones hold almost 9% of a sample with about 64,000 distinct CDR3 sequences, 18% of them seen once. This clonotype showed up just a few times. The clonotype comes from an adult who was a healthcare worker with PCR-confirmed SARS-CoV-2 infection or an uninfected control (not recorded which). The material sequenced was whole blood, taken at baseline. The V and J genes are TRBV5-1 and TRBJ1-1, with TRBD1 as a possible D gene (5 bases). The CDR3 here is CASSLAGGWGNTEAFF. The DNA of the CDR3 is TGCGCCAGCAGCTTGGCTGGGGGTTGGGGGAACACTGAAGCTTTCTTT.